The 11 T cell receptor beta chains presented below share a single source sample, sequenced in a study of T cells in localized non-small cell lung cancer. Assay used: immunoSEQ multiplex PCR; TCRdb lists only in-frame clones, some missing. The top ten hold about 6.6% of the sample, which has approximately 43,000 clones, approximately 90% seen once. Sequenced here: peripheral blood, sampled before any cancer treatment. All receptors come from a woman aged 18-49 years with stage III lung adenocarcinoma.

This chain joins TRBV6-1 and TRBJ1-3; 7 bases are a match to TRBD1. With 2 bases clipped from V and 3 bases from J, the junction kept 1 base outside the gene matches. The CDR3 sequence is 14 residues long. Germline V CDR1 and CDR2: MNHNS, SASEGT. The CDR3 bases are TGTGCCAGCAGTGAAAGGGACAGTGGAAACACCATATATTTT. It yields the protein CASSERDSGNTIYF.

The chain employs TRBV4-1 and TRBJ2-7, with 9 bases identical to TRBD1. Germline trimming cut 1 base from V and 1 base from J; bases unmatched to any gene: 2. The germline V gene encodes CDR1 MGHRA and CDR2 YSYEKL. This CDR3 region has 15 residues. Written as DNA, the CDR3 is TGCGCCAGCAGCCAAGCCGGGACAGGGTCCTACGAGCAGTACTTC. Translated, it gives CASSQAGTGSYEQYF.

The chain is built from TRBV6-1 and TRBJ1-5; D might be TRBD1 (5 bases). Germline CDR1 and CDR2: MNHNS and SASEGT. The CDR3 runs to 16 residues. The V end was cut by 3 bases, the J end by 1 base, with 13 bases between. CDR3 sequence: CASSEGVFISNQPQHF. The CDR3 nucleotides read TGTGCCAGCAGTGAGGGGGTGTTCATCAGCAATCAGCCCCAGCATTTT.

This rearrangement joins TRBV5-4 to TRBJ2-3; TRBD2 matches at 10 bases. From germline, CDR1 is SGHNT and CDR2 YYREEE (reference sequence). CDR3 length: 16 residues. V shed 1 base and J 6 bases; nucleotides not matched to a gene: 8. CDR3: CASSLRLAGPGDTQYF. CDR3 coding DNA: TGTGCCAGCAGCTTGCGACTAGCGGGCCCTGGGGATACGCAGTATTTT.

The chain carries TRBV11-2 and TRBJ1-4, with a tentative D call TRBD1 (5 bases). The CDR3 consists of 14 residues. Germline CDR1 is SGHAT and CDR2 is FQNNGV. The germline V and J ends were trimmed by 4 bases and 8 bases, with 14 bases remaining between them. The CDR3 region has the DNA TGTGCCAGCAGCTCGGGACCTATGGGAGAAAAACTGTTTTTT. It specifies CASSSGPMGEKLFF.

This sequence joins TRBV18 and TRBJ2-2; perhaps D is TRBD1 or TRBD2 (5 bases each). With 3 bases removed from V and 4 bases from J, the gap between germline ends came to 9 bases. The germline V gene encodes CDR1 KGHSH and CDR2 LQKENI. The CDR3 contains 14 residues. The CDR3 loop is CASSPAGSTGELFF. CDR3 sequence (DNA): TGTGCCAGCTCACCCGCAGGGAGCACCGGGGAGCTGTTTTTT. Based on the CDR3 plus reference TRBV18 and TRBJ2-2, the full variable domain is NAGVMQNPRHLVRRRGQEARLRCSPMKGHSHVYWYRQLPEEGLKFMVYLQKENIIDESGMPKERFSAEFPKEGPSILRIQQVVRGDSAAYFCASSPAGSTGELFFGEGSRLTVL.

CDR3 coding DNA: TGCAGCGTCCACAGGGAAGAGCAGTTCTTC. Encoded protein: CSVHREEQFF. This chain links TRBV29-1 with TRBJ2-1; D possibly corresponds to TRBD1 (6 bases). The CDR3 is made up of 10 amino acids. Germline CDR1 reads SQVTM; CDR2 reads ANQGSEA. With 6 bases removed from V and 10 bases from J, the gap between germline ends came to 10 bases.

The chain employs TRBV5-6 and TRBJ2-7; possible D gene TRBD2, 5 bases. The CDR3 is 16 amino acids. Germline CDR1 and CDR2: SGHDT and YYEEEE. V gave up 0 bases and J gave up 0 bases, with 13 bases separating them. DNA for the CDR3: TGTGCCAGCAGCTTGGGAGGAGGTTCGAGCTCCTACGAGCAGTACTTC. Translation gives CASSLGGGSSSYEQYF. The complete variable domain, with remaining parts taken from reference TRBV5-6 and TRBJ2-7, reads DAGVTQSPTHLIKTRGQQVTLRCSPKSGHDTVSWYQQALGQGPQFIFQYYEEEERQRGNFPDRFSGHQFPNYSSELNVNALLLGDSALYLCASSLGGGSSSYEQYFGPGTRLTVT.

The V gene is TRBV29-1, the J gene TRBJ1-2, with D perhaps matching TRBD1 (5 bases). Germline V gene data show CDR1 as SQVTM and CDR2 as ANQGSEA. V shed 6 bases and J shed 6 bases, with 17 bases lying between them. The CDR3 covers 13 residues. CDR3 coding DNA: TGCAGCGTGGCCCCCGGGGGGGGAGATGGCTACACCTTC. This translates into CSVAPGGGDGYTF.

The chain recombines TRBV5-1 with TRBJ1-2; D may be TRBD1 (5 bases). The V gene lost 0 bases and the J gene lost 8 bases, with 14 bases spanning the gap. Per germline, CDR1 SGHRS and CDR2 YFSETQ. This CDR3 is built from 14 residues. This CDR3 is CASSLGGLYAGYTF. CDR3 coding DNA: TGCGCCAGCAGCTTGGGGGGCCTCTATGCGGGCTACACCTTC.

Comment on this clone: The sample has other DNA sequences that encode this CDR3 too. The chain carries TRBV5-1 and TRBJ2-3, with D possibly matching TRBD2 (5 bases). The germline V gene has CDR1 SGHRS and CDR2 YFSETQ. V lost 0 bases and J 3 bases, leaving 8 bases between the germline ends. The CDR3 is 14 amino acids. For the CDR3, the DNA is TGCGCCAGCAGCTTGGTTAGCGCAACAGATACGCAGTATTTT. It is translated as CASSLVSATDTQYF.